The 30 T cell receptor beta chains reported below all come from one sample, sequenced in a study of blood T cell repertoires in COVID-19. Profiling relied on immunoSEQ multiplex PCR, and the TCRdb table lists in-frame clones only, not all of them. In the table there are about 310,000 clones, around 86% of which are singletons. Sequences were obtained from PBMCs or T cells enriched from blood (not recorded which). The receptors come from a man aged 60 to 75 who had recovered from COVID-19.

The rearrangement joins TRBV7-6 to TRBJ2-1, with D maybe TRBD2 (6 bases). There are 14 residues in the CDR3. V lost 6 bases, J lost 6 bases, and 15 bases lay in between. Per the germline V gene, CDR1 is SGHVS and CDR2 is FNYEAQ. The CDR3 here is CASSPRDSSNEQFF. CDR3 nucleotides: TGTGCCAGCAGTCCCCGGGACTCTAGCAATGAGCAGTTCTTC.

The rearrangement joins TRBV11-2 to TRBJ2-1; 12 bases line up with TRBD2. Per germline, CDR1 SGHAT and CDR2 FQNNGV. Trimming took 6 bases from V and 9 from J; bases not matched to a gene: 9. The CDR3 consists of 15 residues. For the CDR3, the DNA is TGTGCCAGCAGATTGACTAGCGGGAGTCTTGGTGAGCAGTTCTTC. Protein: CASRLTSGSLGEQFF.

V gene TRBV27 combines with J gene TRBJ2-7, with 10 nucleotides matching TRBD1. CDR1 and CDR2 (germline): MNHEY, SMNVEV (reference sequence). Trimming at V came to 10 bases and at J to 0 bases, leaving 12 bases not matched to a gene. The length of the CDR3 is 16 residues. The DNA for the CDR3 is TGTGCCATCCGATTGGTGGGACAGGGGTTCTCCTACGAGCAGTACTTC. As protein: CAIRLVGQGFSYEQYF.

This rearrangement joins TRBV7-6 to TRBJ1-1, with D unclear. Germline CDR1 and CDR2: SGHVS and FNYEAQ. The CDR3 totals 15 residues. V lost 1 base, J lost 0 bases, and 9 bases lay in between. As DNA, the CDR3 is TGTGCCAGCAGCTTAGGTGGAGGCTTGAACACTGAAGCTTTCTTT. It encodes CASSLGGGLNTEAFF.

The V gene is TRBV5-1, the J gene TRBJ1-4; TRBD1 matches at 11 bases. This CDR3 is built from 16 residues. V lost 1 base, J lost 8 bases, and 7 bases stayed unmatched. Germline V gives CDR1 SGHRS, CDR2 YFSETQ. For the CDR3, the DNA is TGCGCCAGCAGCTTGCTTTGGACAGGGGGCCGAGAAAAACTGTTTTTT. Its translation: CASSLLWTGGREKLFF.

In nucleotides, the CDR3 is TGTGCCAGCTCACCGGACAGGGTGGGTTATAATGAAAAACTGTTTTTT. Its protein product is CASSPDRVGYNEKLFF. The gene calls are TRBV18 and TRBJ1-4, with TRBD1 matching 8 bases. The CDR3 extends over 16 amino acids. The germline CDR1 and CDR2 sequences are KGHSH and LQKENI. V was pared by 3 bases and J by 4 bases, with 7 bases of the junction left unmatched.

The chain couples TRBV7-3 to TRBJ1-2; D is possibly TRBD1 (6 bases). CDR1 and CDR2 (germline): SGHTA, FQGTGA. Trimming removed 3 bases at V and 2 bases at J, with 7 bases between. The CDR3 is 13 amino acids. CDR3 loop: CASSLGTNYGYTF. DNA of the CDR3: TGTGCCAGCAGCTTGGGGACAAACTATGGCTACACCTTC.

This clone was detected once. This sequence joins TRBV5-5 and TRBJ2-7, with D perhaps TRBD1 (6 bases). Germline V gene lookup returns CDR1 SGHKS and CDR2 YYEKEE (reference sequence). Trimming shortened V by 4 bases and J by 5 bases, and 16 bases separated the two germline ends. CDR3 size: 14 residues. CDR3 in amino acids: CASSLQGHSDEQYF. The CDR3 DNA follows: TGTGCCAGCAGCCTACAGGGACACTCTGACGAGCAGTACTTC.

In this sample, this clone turned up a few times. V and J are TRBV27 and TRBJ2-2, with a tentative D call TRBD2 (6 bases). V was pared by 7 bases and J by 5 bases, with 11 bases between. The germline gives CDR1 MNHEY, CDR2 SMNVEV (reference sequence). There are 13 residues in the CDR3. CDR3 amino acids: CASTQLATGELFF. The CDR3 DNA sequence: TGTGCCAGCACCCAGCTAGCGACCGGGGAGCTGTTTTTT.

This clone was picked up one time. The chain couples TRBV4-2 to TRBJ1-5; 10 bases agree with TRBD1. CDR1 and CDR2 from the germline V gene are LGHNA and YNFKEQ. The CDR3 is made up of 16 amino acids. The junction had 2 bases not matched to a gene; V was cut back by 1 base and J by 2 bases. The CDR3 protein is CASSQVGTGGNQPQHF. CDR3 nucleotide sequence: TGTGCCAGCAGCCAAGTGGGGACAGGGGGCAATCAGCCCCAGCATTTT.

The chain joins TRBV19 to TRBJ2-7; 8 bases match TRBD2. Looked up from germline, CDR1 is LNHDA and CDR2 is SQIVND (reference sequence). The CDR3 sequence is 15 residues long. V was pared by 4 bases and J by 3 bases, with 8 bases of the junction left unmatched. The DNA for the CDR3 is TGTGCCAGTAGTAGTGGAGTAGCGGGATTCTACGAGCAGTACTTC. Translating gives CASSSGVAGFYEQYF. The full variable domain, completed using reference TRBV19 and TRBJ2-7, is DGGITQSPKYLFRKEGQNVTLSCEQNLNHDAMYWYRQDPGQGLRLIYYSQIVNDFQKGDIAEGYSVSREKKESFPLTVTSAQKNPTAFYLCASSSGVAGFYEQYFGPGTRLTVT.

The gene calls are TRBV6-5 and TRBJ2-7; the D is unclear. The V gene lost 0 bases and the J gene lost 7 bases, with 7 bases spanning the gap. The CDR3 loop spans 12 amino acids. Germline-derived CDR1 and CDR2 are MNHEY and SVGAGI. The CDR3 spells CASSYSVGEQYF. For the CDR3, the DNA is TGTGCCAGCAGTTACTCGGTCGGTGAGCAGTACTTC.

V gene TRBV4-1 combines with J gene TRBJ2-5; 9 positions agree with TRBD2. With V trimmed by 0 bases and J by 4 bases, 9 bases remained unmatched. Germline-derived CDR1 and CDR2 are MGHRA and YSYEKL. The CDR3 is made up of 17 amino acids. For the CDR3, the DNA is TGCGCCAGCAGCCAAGATCCTAGCGGGACCGCCAGAGAGACCCAGTACTTC. Its protein product is CASSQDPSGTARETQYF.

V usage is TRBV12-3 or TRBV12-4 and J usage is TRBJ1-2; 7 nucleotides match TRBD1. The CDR3 extends over 12 amino acids. J lost 7 bases, V lost 5 bases, and 4 bases had no gene match. DNA of the CDR3: TGTGCCAGCAGTCAACAGGGGTTTGGCTACACCTTC. This sequence encodes CASSQQGFGYTF.

The gene calls are TRBV28 and TRBJ1-1, with 7 bases that match TRBD1. The germline V gene has CDR1 MDHEN and CDR2 SYDVKM. After removal of 7 bases from V and 4 bases from J, the junction contained 12 bases not matched to a gene. The CDR3 has 15 residues. CDR3 region: CASIEPRDRPTEAFF. The CDR3 nucleotides read TGTGCCAGCATTGAGCCCCGGGACAGACCCACTGAAGCTTTCTTT.

The chain recombines TRBV7-9 with TRBJ1-1, with 9 bases identical to TRBD1. The CDR3 runs 15 residues. CDR1 SEHNR and CDR2 FQNEAQ come from the germline V gene (reference sequence). The J segment lost 1 base and the V segment lost 6 bases, leaving 6 bases of the junction unmatched. CDR3 in amino acids: CASSSPGQGNTEAFF. DNA of the CDR3: TGTGCCAGCAGTTCACCGGGACAGGGGAACACTGAAGCTTTCTTT.

The rearrangement uses TRBV4-3 and TRBJ1-2; D may be TRBD1 (6 bases). Per germline, CDR1 LGHNA and CDR2 YSLEER. The CDR3 loop spans 14 amino acids. Trimming shortened V by 0 bases and J by 8 bases, and 13 bases separated the two germline ends. As DNA, the CDR3 is TGCGCCAGCAGCCAAGATCACAGGGCTGGAGGCTACACCTTC. Residues: CASSQDHRAGGYTF.

V gene TRBV20-1 combines with J gene TRBJ2-7, with TRBD2 matching 12 bases. CDR3 length equals 15 residues. Germline V gene data show CDR1 as DFQATT and CDR2 as SNEGSKA (reference sequence). V gave up 3 bases and J gave up 3 bases; unmatched junction bases: 6. The CDR3: CSASRLAGGDYEQYF. In DNA form, the CDR3 reads TGCAGTGCTAGTAGGCTAGCGGGAGGGGACTACGAGCAGTACTTC.

This chain uses TRBV29-1 with TRBJ2-7, with 8 bases identical to TRBD2. The V gene end was trimmed by 7 bases and the J gene end by 9 bases; junction bases not matched to a gene: 14. This CDR3 has 13 amino acids. From germline, CDR1 is SQVTM and CDR2 ANQGSEA. The CDR3 protein is CSAHQAGVQVQYF. The DNA for the CDR3 is TGCAGCGCCCACCAAGCGGGAGTGCAAGTGCAGTACTTC.

This chain uses TRBV5-1 with TRBJ2-1; TRBD1 matches at 8 bases. V lost 3 bases to trimming and J lost 1 base; unmatched junction nucleotides: 3. The CDR3 is 15 amino acids. Germline V gene data show CDR1 as SGHRS and CDR2 as YFSETQ. The DNA of the CDR3 is TGCGCCAGCAGCTGGACAGGGCTATCCTACAATGAGCAGTTCTTC. Translated: CASSWTGLSYNEQFF. Using reference TRBV5-1 and TRBJ2-1 for the parts outside the CDR3, the full variable domain is KAGVTQTPRYLIKTRGQQVTLSCSPISGHRSVSWYQQTPGQGLQFLFEYFSETQRNKGNFPGRFSGRQFSNSRSEMNVSTLELGDSALYLCASSWTGLSYNEQFFGPGTRLTVL.

The chain carries TRBV5-1 and TRBJ2-1; D is possibly TRBD2 (6 bases). The CDR3 length is 12 residues. Per the germline V gene, CDR1 is SGHRS and CDR2 is YFSETQ. Deletions cut 4 bases from V and 6 bases from J, with 8 bases between. DNA for the CDR3: TGCGCCAGCAGCATAGCGGCCAATGAGCAGTTCTTC. Translating gives CASSIAANEQFF.

The chain couples TRBV12-5 to TRBJ1-1; D is ambiguous. CDR3 size: 14 residues. The germline gives CDR1 LGHNT, CDR2 FRNRAP. V lost 4 bases and J 1 base, leaving 10 bases between the germline ends. The CDR3 DNA is TGTGCTAGTGGTTCCCTGGAGGAGAACACTGAAGCTTTCTTT. Amino acids: CASGSLEENTEAFF.

The chain recombines TRBV19 with TRBJ2-4, with D possibly being TRBD1 (5 bases). Germline values: CDR1 LNHDA, CDR2 SQIVND (reference sequence). V was shortened by 9 bases and J by 7 bases, with 16 bases between the two germline ends. This CDR3 is built from 13 residues. The CDR3 nucleotides read TGTGCCAGGCGTAAGGGGTCAGCGAACATTCAGTACTTC. This codes for CARRKGSANIQYF. The complete variable domain, with remaining parts taken from reference TRBV19 and TRBJ2-4, reads DGGITQSPKYLFRKEGQNVTLSCEQNLNHDAMYWYRQDPGQGLRLIYYSQIVNDFQKGDIAEGYSVSREKKESFPLTVTSAQKNPTAFYLCARRKGSANIQYFGAGTRLSVL.

The V and J genes are TRBV13 and TRBJ2-7; 9 bases are a match to TRBD1. With V trimmed by 5 bases and J by 0 bases, 8 bases remained unmatched. The CDR3 covers 16 residues. Germline V gives CDR1 PRHDT, CDR2 FYEKMQ (reference sequence). The CDR3 DNA reads TGTGCCAGCAGCCCCCGGGACAGGGCGATCTCCTACGAGCAGTACTTC. Translated: CASSPRDRAISYEQYF.

This clone was counted a single time. The rearrangement links TRBV7-3 to TRBJ1-5, with no clear D. Germline V gene lookup returns CDR1 SGHTA and CDR2 FQGTGA. The ends were cut back, 1 base at V and 7 bases at J, with 5 bases in the middle. The CDR3 sequence is 12 residues long. For the CDR3, the DNA is TGTGCCAGCAGCTTAAGTCTCCAGCCCCAGCATTTT. Translating it yields CASSLSLQPQHF.

The chain uses TRBV29-1 and TRBJ2-1; D gene ambiguous. Germline loops: CDR1 SQVTM, CDR2 ANQGSEA. The V end was cut by 4 bases, the J end by 1 base, with 14 bases between. The CDR3 extends over 15 amino acids. CDR3 coding DNA: TGCAGCGTTGCGGTTTCCCTGGTTTCCTACAATGAGCAGTTCTTC. It encodes CSVAVSLVSYNEQFF.

The genes are TRBV19 and TRBJ1-1; 12 bases are shared with TRBD1. After removal of 3 bases from V and 0 bases from J, the junction contained 5 bases not matched to a gene. This CDR3 region has 17 residues. CDR1 is LNHDA and CDR2 is SQIVND in the germline V gene (reference sequence). The CDR3 coding sequence is TGTGCCAGTAGTATCGGGGGACAGGGGGCTCTGAACACTGAAGCTTTCTTT. It is translated as CASSIGGQGALNTEAFF. Looking up the rest from reference TRBV19 and TRBJ1-1 gives the full variable domain: DGGITQSPKYLFRKEGQNVTLSCEQNLNHDAMYWYRQDPGQGLRLIYYSQIVNDFQKGDIAEGYSVSREKKESFPLTVTSAQKNPTAFYLCASSIGGQGALNTEAFFGQGTRLTVV.

The V and J genes are TRBV7-9 and TRBJ2-1, with 13 bases identical to TRBD2. V trimming: 2 bases; J trimming: 7 bases; junction bases outside the gene matches: 11. This CDR3 spans 18 amino acids. Germline V gene sequence: CDR1 SEHNR, CDR2 FQNEAQ (reference sequence). In DNA, the CDR3 is TGTGCCAGCAGCTTACCACCCGGACTAGCGGGAGCTACAAATGAGCAGTTCTTC. It encodes CASSLPPGLAGATNEQFF.

The chain uses TRBV25-1 and TRBJ1-5, with D possibly TRBD1 on 6 matching bases. V was clipped by 4 bases and J by 6 bases, with 10 bases between them. The CDR3 sequence is 13 residues long. Per germline, CDR1 MGHDK and CDR2 SYGVNS. CDR3 DNA sequence: TGTGCCAGCAGTGTAACAGGGTCTCAGCCCCAGCATTTT. This encodes CASSVTGSQPQHF.

This chain joins TRBV5-5 and TRBJ1-2, with 8 bases matching TRBD1. The CDR3 has 14 amino acids. With V trimmed by 4 bases and J by 6 bases, 8 bases remained unmatched. CDR1 and CDR2 (germline): SGHKS, YYEKEE (reference sequence). CDR3 DNA: TGTGCCAGCAGCCCCCTGGACAGGGCGGATGGCTACACCTTC. Translated: CASSPLDRADGYTF.